The 12 T cell receptor beta chains below were found in one sample sequenced in a study of OX40 agonist ivuxolimab in advanced cancers. Libraries were prepared by immunoSEQ multiplex PCR; TCRdb keeps only in-frame clonotypes and omits some of them. In the table there are 60,000 to 80,000 clones, 84% of which are singletons. The starting material was CD4+ or CD8+ T cells sorted from blood, obtained in a trial of the OX40 agonist ivuxolimab. The receptors were sampled from an adult with an advanced solid tumor such as melanoma, head and neck, liver or kidney cancer.

The rearrangement links TRBV19 to TRBJ2-7, with D uncertain. Germline loops: CDR1 LNHDA, CDR2 SQIVND (reference sequence). Trimming took off 1 base at V and 2 bases at J, with 9 bases between the two ends. The CDR3 loop spans 14 amino acids. CDR3 protein: CASSIVITAYEQYF. The CDR3 nucleotides are TGTGCCAGTAGTATAGTGATTACCGCCTACGAGCAGTACTTC.

This clone is judged medium-sized (0.01 to 0.1%). This chain joins TRBV11-2 and TRBJ1-5, with D unresolved. The CDR3 spans 11 residues. Germline CDR1 and CDR2: SGHAT and FQNNGV. The germline V and J ends were trimmed by 5 bases and 4 bases, with 3 bases remaining between them. The CDR3 loop is CASSLNQPQHF. The CDR3 nucleotides read TGTGCCAGCAGCCTAAATCAGCCCCAGCATTTT.

This clone was seen just once. This chain links TRBV10-1 with TRBJ2-7; perhaps TRBD2 as D (5 bases). Germline assignment: CDR1 WNHNN and CDR2 SYGVQD (reference sequence). This CDR3 region has 12 residues. V lost 6 bases and J lost 4, with 10 bases in between. Here the CDR3 reads CASSNGLYEQYF. The CDR3, as DNA: TGCGCCAGCAGCAACGGACTTTACGAGCAGTACTTC.

The gene calls are TRBV29-1 and TRBJ2-5, with 10 bases fitting TRBD2. This CDR3 contains 16 residues. Trimming removed 3 bases from V and 4 bases from J; junction bases left unmatched: 11. Germline lookup yields CDR1 SQVTM and CDR2 ANQGSEA. As DNA, the CDR3 is TGCAGCGTTGATGGCTCTAGCGGGAGTGGGGGAGAGACCCAGTACTTC. It encodes CSVDGSSGSGGETQYF.

The chain combines TRBV27 with TRBJ2-7; D could derive from TRBD1 or TRBD2 (6 bases each). The germline V gene has CDR1 MNHEY and CDR2 SMNVEV (reference sequence). Trimming removed 2 bases at V and 1 base at J, with 24 bases between. CDR3 length: 19 amino acids. The DNA for the CDR3 is TGTGCCAGCAGTTTAATCCGGGGGCGGTTCGAGGGAGGATCCTACGAGCAGTACTTC. Its translation: CASSLIRGRFEGGSYEQYF.

The genes are TRBV6-5 and TRBJ1-2; D uncertain. The CDR3 totals 13 residues. CDR1 is MNHEY and CDR2 is SVGAGI in the germline V gene. V was trimmed by 1 base and J by 4 bases, leaving 7 bases between them. The CDR3 reads CASSYLGGYGYTF. The CDR3 DNA reads TGTGCCAGCAGTTACTTGGGCGGCTATGGCTACACCTTC.

The chain combines TRBV27 with TRBJ2-7, with 9 nucleotides matching TRBD1. This CDR3 is built from 14 residues. Trimming cost V 3 bases and J 1 base; bases outside gene matches: 1. CDR1 and CDR2 (germline): MNHEY, SMNVEV (reference sequence). The CDR3: CASSFGQGSYEQYF. CDR3 nucleotides: TGTGCCAGCAGTTTCGGACAGGGGTCCTACGAGCAGTACTTC.

This clone was counted many times. The V gene is TRBV11-1, the J gene TRBJ2-3; D may correspond to TRBD1 or TRBD2 (5 bases each). With 5 bases removed from V and 2 bases from J, the gap between germline ends came to 11 bases. CDR1 and CDR2 from the germline V gene are SGHAT and FQDESV (reference sequence). This CDR3 comprises 14 residues. CDR3 region: CASSPGRDTDTQYF. The CDR3, as DNA: TGTGCCAGCAGCCCGGGACGGGACACAGATACGCAGTATTTT.

This chain links TRBV4-1 with TRBJ1-2; 7 positions agree with TRBD1. Trimming removed 4 bases from V and 0 bases from J; junction bases left unmatched: 5. This CDR3 contains 15 residues. From germline, CDR1 is MGHRA and CDR2 YSYEKL. CDR3 region: CASSRQGGSNYGYTF. The CDR3 DNA sequence: TGCGCCAGCAGCCGTCAAGGGGGCTCTAACTATGGCTACACCTTC.

This clone was found a few times. The gene calls are TRBV25-1 and TRBJ2-1; no firm D call. Trimming shortened V by 0 bases and J by 4 bases, and 7 bases separated the two germline ends. The CDR3 runs to 14 residues. The germline V gene has CDR1 MGHDK and CDR2 SYGVNS. The CDR3, as DNA: TGTGCCAGCAGTGAATACTACGGGTACAATGAGCAGTTCTTC. This translates into CASSEYYGYNEQFF.

DNA of the CDR3: TGTGCCAGCAGTGAACGGACTAGCGGAAACACCGGGGAGCTGTTTTTT. Translating it yields CASSERTSGNTGELFF. This chain joins TRBV2 and TRBJ2-2; TRBD2 matches at 10 bases. This CDR3 is built from 16 residues. Germline V gives CDR1 SNHLY, CDR2 FYNNEI. Germline trimming cut 2 bases from V and 2 bases from J; bases unmatched to any gene: 2.

The chain carries TRBV4-2 and TRBJ2-2, with D perhaps matching TRBD1 (5 bases). Trimming shortened V by 0 bases and J by 6 bases, and 14 bases separated the two germline ends. CDR1 LGHNA and CDR2 YNFKEQ come from the germline V gene. The CDR3 is made up of 16 amino acids. This CDR3 is CASSQDGQGLSGELFF. The CDR3, as DNA: TGTGCCAGCAGCCAAGATGGGCAGGGATTATCCGGGGAGCTGTTTTTT.